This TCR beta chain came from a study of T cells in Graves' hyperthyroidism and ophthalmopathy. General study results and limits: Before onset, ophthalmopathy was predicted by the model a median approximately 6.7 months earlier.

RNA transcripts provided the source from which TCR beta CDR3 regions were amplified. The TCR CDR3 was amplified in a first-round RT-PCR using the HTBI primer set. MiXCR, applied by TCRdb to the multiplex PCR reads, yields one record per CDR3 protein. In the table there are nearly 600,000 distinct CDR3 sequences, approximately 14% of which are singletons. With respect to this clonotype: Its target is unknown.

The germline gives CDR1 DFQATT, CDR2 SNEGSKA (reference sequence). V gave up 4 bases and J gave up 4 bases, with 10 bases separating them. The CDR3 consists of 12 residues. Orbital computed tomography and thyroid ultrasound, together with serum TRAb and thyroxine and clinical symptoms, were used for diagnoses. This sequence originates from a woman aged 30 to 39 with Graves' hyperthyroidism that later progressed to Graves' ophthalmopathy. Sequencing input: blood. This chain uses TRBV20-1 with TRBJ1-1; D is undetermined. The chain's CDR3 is CSAIGRATEAFF. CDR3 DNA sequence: TGCAGTGCTATCGGACGAGCCACTGAAGCTTTCTTT.